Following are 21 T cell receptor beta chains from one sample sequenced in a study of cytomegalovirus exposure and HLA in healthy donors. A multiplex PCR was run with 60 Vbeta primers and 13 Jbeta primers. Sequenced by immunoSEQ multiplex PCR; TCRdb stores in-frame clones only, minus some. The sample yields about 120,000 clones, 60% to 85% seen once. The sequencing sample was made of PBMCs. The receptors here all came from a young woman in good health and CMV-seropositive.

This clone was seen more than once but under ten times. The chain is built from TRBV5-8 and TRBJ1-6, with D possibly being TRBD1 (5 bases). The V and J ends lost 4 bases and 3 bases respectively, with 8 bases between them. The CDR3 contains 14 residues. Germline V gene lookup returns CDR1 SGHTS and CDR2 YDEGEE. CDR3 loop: CASSGGGYNSPLHF. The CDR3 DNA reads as TGTGCCAGCAGCGGGGGAGGCTATAATTCACCCCTCCACTTT.

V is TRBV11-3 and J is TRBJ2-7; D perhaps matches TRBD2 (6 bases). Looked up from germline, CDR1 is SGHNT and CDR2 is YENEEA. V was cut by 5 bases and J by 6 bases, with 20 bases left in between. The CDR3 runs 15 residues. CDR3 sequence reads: CASSPDGGSMSEQYF. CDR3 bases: TGTGCCAGCAGCCCAGACGGGGGATCTATGAGCGAGCAGTACTTC.

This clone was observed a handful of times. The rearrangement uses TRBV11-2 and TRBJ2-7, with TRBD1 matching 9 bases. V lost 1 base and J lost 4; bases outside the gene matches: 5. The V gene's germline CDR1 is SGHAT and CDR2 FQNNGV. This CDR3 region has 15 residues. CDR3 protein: CASSLGTGDWYEQYF. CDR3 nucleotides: TGTGCCAGCAGCTTAGGGACAGGGGATTGGTACGAGCAGTACTTC.

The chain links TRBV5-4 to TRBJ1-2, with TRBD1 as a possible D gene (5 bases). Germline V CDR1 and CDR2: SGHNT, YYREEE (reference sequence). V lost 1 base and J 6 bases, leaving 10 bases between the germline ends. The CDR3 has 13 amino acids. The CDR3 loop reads CASSLRGGNGYTF. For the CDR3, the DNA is TGTGCCAGCAGCTTGAGGGGCGGTAATGGCTACACCTTC.

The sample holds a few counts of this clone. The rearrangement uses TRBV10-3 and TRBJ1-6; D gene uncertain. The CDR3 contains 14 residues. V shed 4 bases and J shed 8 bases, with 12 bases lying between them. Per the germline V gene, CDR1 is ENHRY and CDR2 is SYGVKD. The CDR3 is CAISVAPRDSPLHF. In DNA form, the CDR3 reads TGTGCCATCAGTGTAGCACCTCGGGATTCACCCCTCCACTTT.

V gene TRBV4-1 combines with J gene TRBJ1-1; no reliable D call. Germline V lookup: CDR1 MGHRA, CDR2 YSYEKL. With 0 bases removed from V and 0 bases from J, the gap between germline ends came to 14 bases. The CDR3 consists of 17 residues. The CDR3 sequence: CASSQDQAGSLNTEAFF. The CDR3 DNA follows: TGCGCCAGCAGCCAAGATCAGGCGGGCAGCCTGAACACTGAAGCTTTCTTT.

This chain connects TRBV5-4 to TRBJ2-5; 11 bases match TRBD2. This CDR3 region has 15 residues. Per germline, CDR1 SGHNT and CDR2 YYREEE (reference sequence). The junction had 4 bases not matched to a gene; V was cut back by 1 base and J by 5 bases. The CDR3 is CASSLYSSGGETQYF. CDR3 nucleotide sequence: TGTGCCAGCAGCTTGTACTCTAGCGGGGGGGAGACCCAGTACTTC. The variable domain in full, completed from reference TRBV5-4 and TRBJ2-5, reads ETGVTQSPTHLIKTRGQQVTLRCSSQSGHNTVSWYQQALGQGPQFIFQYYREEENGRGNFPPRFSGLQFPNYSSELNVNALELDDSALYLCASSLYSSGGETQYFGPGTRLLVL.

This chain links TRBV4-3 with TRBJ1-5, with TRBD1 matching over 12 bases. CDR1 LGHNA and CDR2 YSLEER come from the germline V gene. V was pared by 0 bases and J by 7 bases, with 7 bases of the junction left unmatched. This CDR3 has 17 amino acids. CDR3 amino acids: CASSQDWGQGAWQPQHF. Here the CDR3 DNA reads TGCGCCAGCAGCCAAGATTGGGGACAGGGGGCTTGGCAGCCCCAGCATTTT.

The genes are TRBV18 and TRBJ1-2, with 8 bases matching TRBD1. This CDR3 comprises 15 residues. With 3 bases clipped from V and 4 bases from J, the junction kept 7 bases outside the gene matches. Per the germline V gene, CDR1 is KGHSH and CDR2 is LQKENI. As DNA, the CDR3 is TGTGCCAGCTCACCCGCGGGACAGGTCAGCTATGGCTACACCTTC. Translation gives CASSPAGQVSYGYTF.

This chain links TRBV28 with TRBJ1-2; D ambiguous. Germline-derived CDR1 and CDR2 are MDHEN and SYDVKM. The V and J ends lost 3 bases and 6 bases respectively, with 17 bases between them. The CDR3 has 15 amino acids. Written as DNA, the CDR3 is TGTGCCAGCAGTTTTGGTAACTCGGGGATCGATGGCTACACCTTC. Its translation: CASSFGNSGIDGYTF.

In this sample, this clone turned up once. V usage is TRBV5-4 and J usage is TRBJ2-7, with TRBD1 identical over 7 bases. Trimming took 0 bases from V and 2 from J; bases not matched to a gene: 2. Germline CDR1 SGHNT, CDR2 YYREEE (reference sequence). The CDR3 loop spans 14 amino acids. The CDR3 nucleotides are TGTGCCAGCAGCTTGGACAGGGGAGCCTACGAGCAGTACTTC. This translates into CASSLDRGAYEQYF.

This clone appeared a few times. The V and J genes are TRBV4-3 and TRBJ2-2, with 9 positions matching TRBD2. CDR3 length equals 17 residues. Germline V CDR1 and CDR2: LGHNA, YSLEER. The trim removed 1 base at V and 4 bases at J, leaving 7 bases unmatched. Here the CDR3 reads CASSQVPGLATTGELFF. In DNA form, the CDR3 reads TGCGCCAGCAGCCAAGTGCCGGGACTAGCTACCACCGGGGAGCTGTTTTTT.

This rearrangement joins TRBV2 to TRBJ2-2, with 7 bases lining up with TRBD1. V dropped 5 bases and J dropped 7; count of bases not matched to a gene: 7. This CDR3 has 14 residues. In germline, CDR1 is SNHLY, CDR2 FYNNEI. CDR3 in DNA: TGTGCCAGCAGTCCAGACAGGGCTGTCGGGGAGCTGTTTTTT. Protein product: CASSPDRAVGELFF.

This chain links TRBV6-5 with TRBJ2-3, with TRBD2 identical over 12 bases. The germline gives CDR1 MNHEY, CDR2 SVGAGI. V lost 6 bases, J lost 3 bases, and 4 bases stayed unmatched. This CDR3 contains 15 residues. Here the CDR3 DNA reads TGTGCCAGCAGACCAACTAGCGGGGGGACAGATACGCAGTATTTT. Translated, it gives CASRPTSGGTDTQYF.

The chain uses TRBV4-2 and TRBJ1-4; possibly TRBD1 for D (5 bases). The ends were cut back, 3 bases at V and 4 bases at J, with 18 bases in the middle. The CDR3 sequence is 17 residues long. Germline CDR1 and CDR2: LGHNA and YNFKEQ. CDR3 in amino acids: CASSHRPARQYNEKLFF. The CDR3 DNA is TGTGCCAGCAGCCATCGTCCTGCCCGACAGTATAATGAAAAACTGTTTTTT.

CDR3 nucleotides: TGTGCCAGCAGCCCGACAGGGGCATCCTACGAGCAGTACTTC. Protein product: CASSPTGASYEQYF. The chain carries TRBV7-3 and TRBJ2-7, with TRBD1 identical over 8 bases. This CDR3 comprises 14 residues. With 5 bases clipped from V and 1 base from J, the junction kept 4 bases outside the gene matches. CDR1 and CDR2 from the germline V gene are SGHTA and FQGTGA. The whole variable domain, remainder taken from reference TRBV7-3 and TRBJ2-7, is GAGVSQTPSNKVTEKGKYVELRCDPISGHTALYWYRQSLGQGPEFLIYFQGTGAADDSGLPNDRFFAVRPEGSVSTLKIQRTERGDSAVYLCASSPTGASYEQYFGPGTRLTVT.

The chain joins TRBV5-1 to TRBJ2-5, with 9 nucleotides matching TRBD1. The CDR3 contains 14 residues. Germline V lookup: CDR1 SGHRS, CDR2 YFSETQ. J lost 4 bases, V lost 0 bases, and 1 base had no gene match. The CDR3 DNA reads TGCGCCAGCAGCTTGGGGGACAGGGCAGAGACCCAGTACTTC. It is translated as CASSLGDRAETQYF. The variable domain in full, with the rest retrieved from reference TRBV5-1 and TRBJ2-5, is KAGVTQTPRYLIKTRGQQVTLSCSPISGHRSVSWYQQTPGQGLQFLFEYFSETQRNKGNFPGRFSGRQFSNSRSEMNVSTLELGDSALYLCASSLGDRAETQYFGPGTRLLVL.

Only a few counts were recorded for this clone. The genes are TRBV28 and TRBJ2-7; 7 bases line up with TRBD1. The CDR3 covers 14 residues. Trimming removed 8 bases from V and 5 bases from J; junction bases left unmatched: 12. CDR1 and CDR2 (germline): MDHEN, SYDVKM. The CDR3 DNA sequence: TGTGCCAGCGGATTGACCGGGACAGTCCACGAGCAGTACTTC. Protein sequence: CASGLTGTVHEQYF.

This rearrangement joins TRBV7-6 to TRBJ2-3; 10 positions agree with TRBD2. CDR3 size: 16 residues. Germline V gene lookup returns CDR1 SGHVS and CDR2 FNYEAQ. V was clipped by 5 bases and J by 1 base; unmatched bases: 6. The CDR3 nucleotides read TGTGCCAGCAGCCCGGCGGGGACTAGCGGCACAGATACGCAGTATTTT. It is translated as CASSPAGTSGTDTQYF.

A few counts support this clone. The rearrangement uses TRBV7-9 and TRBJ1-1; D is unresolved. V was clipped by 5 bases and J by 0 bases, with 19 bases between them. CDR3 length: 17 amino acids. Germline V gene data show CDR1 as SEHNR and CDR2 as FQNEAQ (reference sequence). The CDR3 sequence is CASSPLDRTLMNTEAFF. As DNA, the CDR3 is TGTGCCAGCAGCCCATTGGACCGGACTCTAATGAACACTGAAGCTTTCTTT.

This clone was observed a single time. CDR3 in amino acids: CASSTPGDNQPQHF. The CDR3 nucleotides are TGTGCCAGCTCCACACCCGGAGACAATCAGCCCCAGCATTTT. This rearrangement joins TRBV19 to TRBJ1-5; D not certain. CDR1 and CDR2 from the germline V gene are LNHDA and SQIVND (reference sequence). The CDR3 consists of 14 residues. V dropped 9 bases and J dropped 3 bases, with 15 bases sitting between them.